A single sample is the source of the 27 T cell receptor beta chains below, sequenced in a study of T-cell reconstitution after alpha-beta-depleted transplantation in children. It was with unique molecular identifiers that the TCRbeta library was prepared. TCRdb called the PCR reads again in MiXCR, with one record for every CDR3 protein. The table has around 200,000 distinct CDR3 sequences, about a tenth seen once. This material consisted of PBMCs, taken before TCRalphabeta/CD19-depleted stem cell transplant. These receptors were taken from a child younger than two with acute myeloid leukemia, due to receive a stem cell transplant.

In this sample, this clonotype turned up many times. V gene TRBV6-5 combines with J gene TRBJ1-1; TRBD1 aligns across 8 bases. The CDR3 is 14 amino acids. V shed 7 bases and J 7 bases; nucleotides not matched to a gene: 11. CDR1 is MNHEY, CDR2 SVGAGI, per germline. The CDR3 protein is CASTSGQGRSEAFF. In DNA form, the CDR3 reads TGTGCCAGCACCTCCGGACAGGGACGGAGTGAAGCTTTCTTT.

This clonotype has at least ten counts. The V gene is TRBV5-1, the J gene TRBJ2-4, with D perhaps TRBD1 (5 bases). V was shortened by 1 base and J by 9 bases, with 14 bases between the two germline ends. This CDR3 has 14 amino acids. In germline, CDR1 is SGHRS, CDR2 YFSETQ. The CDR3 region has the DNA TGCGCCAGCAGCTTGACCCAGGGAAATGGCATTCAGTACTTC. It codes for CASSLTQGNGIQYF. Together with reference TRBV5-1 and TRBJ2-4, the CDR3 gives the full variable domain: KAGVTQTPRYLIKTRGQQVTLSCSPISGHRSVSWYQQTPGQGLQFLFEYFSETQRNKGNFPGRFSGRQFSNSRSEMNVSTLELGDSALYLCASSLTQGNGIQYFGAGTRLSVL.

This clonotype was detected many times. The chain joins TRBV6-1 to TRBJ2-5, with unresolved D. This CDR3 is built from 13 residues. The V end lost 2 bases, the J end lost 5 bases, and 9 bases lay between the germline ends. CDR1 is MNHNS and CDR2 is SASEGT in the germline V gene. The CDR3 DNA follows: TGTGCCAGCAGTGAATCCGGTAGTGAGACCCAGTACTTC. Its translation: CASSESGSETQYF.

This clonotype was recorded many times. The gene calls are TRBV4-2 and TRBJ2-7; 7 nucleotides align to TRBD1. V lost 1 base and J lost 0; bases outside the gene matches: 9. Germline V gene data show CDR1 as LGHNA and CDR2 as YNFKEQ. This CDR3 region has 17 residues. CDR3 amino acids: CASSQATPGQRSYEQYF. Written as DNA, the CDR3 is TGTGCCAGCAGCCAAGCCACCCCGGGACAGCGCTCCTACGAGCAGTACTTC.

This clonotype was observed many times. This chain links TRBV6-2 or TRBV6-3 with TRBJ2-1; possibly TRBD2 for D (6 bases). CDR1 MNHEY and CDR2 SVGEGT come from the germline V gene. The V and J ends lost 6 bases and 10 bases respectively, with 10 bases between them. The CDR3 length is 11 residues. This CDR3 is CASRSREEQFF. CDR3 sequence (DNA): TGTGCCAGCAGAAGTCGGGAGGAGCAGTTCTTC.

This clonotype was recorded many times. The V and J genes are TRBV2 and TRBJ2-3; TRBD2 agrees at 11 bases. Losses at the gene ends were 0 bases for V and 1 base for J; bases not matched to a gene: 9. This CDR3 contains 19 residues. In germline, CDR1 is SNHLY, CDR2 FYNNEI. This chain's CDR3 is CASSEAPTSGSAGTDTQYF. The CDR3 coding sequence is TGTGCCAGCAGTGAAGCGCCAACTAGCGGGAGTGCGGGCACAGATACGCAGTATTTT. Full variable domain (remainder filled in from reference TRBV2 and TRBJ2-3): EPEVTQTPSHQVTQMGQEVILRCVPISNHLYFYWYRQILGQKVEFLVSFYNNEISEKSEIFDDQFSVERPDGSNFTLKIRSTKLEDSAMYFCASSEAPTSGSAGTDTQYFGPGTRLTVL.

This clonotype was found many times. CDR3 loop: CASSFLGTANNSPLHF. The CDR3 bases are TGTGCCAGCAGCTTCCTCGGGACAGCCAATAATTCACCCCTCCACTTT. The V and J genes are TRBV7-2 and TRBJ1-6; the match to TRBD1 covers 7 bases. Germline values: CDR1 SGHTA, CDR2 FQGNSA. The CDR3 consists of 16 residues. Losses at the gene ends were 3 bases for V and 5 bases for J; bases not matched to a gene: 7. The full variable domain, rest sourced from reference TRBV7-2 and TRBJ1-6, is GAGVSQSPSNKVTEKGKDVELRCDPISGHTALYWYRQSLGQGLEFLIYFQGNSAPDKSGLPSDRFSAERTGGSVSTLTIQRTQQEDSAVYLCASSFLGTANNSPLHFGNGTRLTVT.

This clonotype was recorded many times. For the CDR3, the DNA is TGTGCCAGCAGCTTAATTCAGGGGCGTAATGAGCAGTTCTTC. It is translated as CASSLIQGRNEQFF. The chain is built from TRBV7-9 and TRBJ2-1; D may be TRBD1 (6 bases). V lost 2 bases and J lost 7, with 12 bases in between. Looked up from germline, CDR1 is SEHNR and CDR2 is FQNEAQ (reference sequence). The CDR3 length is 14 residues. The full variable domain, in which reference TRBV7-9 and TRBJ2-1 provide the parts outside the CDR3, is DTGVSQNPRHKITKRGQNVTFRCDPISEHNRLYWYRQTLGQGPEFLTYFQNEAQLEKSRLLSDRFSAERPKGSFSTLEIQRTEQGDSAMYLCASSLIQGRNEQFFGPGTRLTVL.

This clonotype came up many times. The CDR3 nucleotides are TGTGCCAGTAGTATGGCAGCCAGCTACGAGCAGTACTTC. Translated: CASSMAASYEQYF. The genes are TRBV19 and TRBJ2-7; no firm D call. CDR1 and CDR2 from the germline V gene are LNHDA and SQIVND (reference sequence). The CDR3 has 13 amino acids. V gave up 3 bases and J gave up 3 bases, with 9 bases separating them.

There are many counts of this clonotype. V is TRBV29-1 and J is TRBJ2-1, with D possibly TRBD2 on 6 matching bases. The CDR3 runs 12 residues. Trimming removed 5 bases at V and 6 bases at J, with 11 bases between. The germline V gene has CDR1 SQVTM and CDR2 ANQGSEA. CDR3 sequence: CSVSRDSNEQFF. The CDR3 DNA sequence: TGCAGCGTTAGCAGGGACTCCAATGAGCAGTTCTTC.

This clonotype showed up many times. The chain uses TRBV12-3 or TRBV12-4 and TRBJ1-2; the D is unclear. The ends were cut back, 5 bases at V and 8 bases at J, with 15 bases in the middle. This CDR3 contains 13 residues. CDR3 sequence reads: CASSIDDIEGYTF. The CDR3 nucleotides read TGTGCCAGCAGTATCGATGATATTGAGGGCTACACCTTC.

There are many counts of this clonotype. This sequence joins TRBV18 and TRBJ2-1, with D perhaps matching TRBD2 (6 bases). V lost 0 bases to trimming and J lost 6 bases, with 12 bases between them. The CDR3 extends over 15 amino acids. Germline loops: CDR1 KGHSH, CDR2 LQKENI. CDR3 in DNA: TGTGCCAGCTCACCACCACTAGCAAGAGGCAATGAGCAGTTCTTC. Translating it yields CASSPPLARGNEQFF.

This clonotype was counted ten times or more. The chain couples TRBV28 to TRBJ2-4; D gene ambiguous. In germline, CDR1 is MDHEN, CDR2 SYDVKM. Trimming removed 6 bases from V and 3 bases from J, with 18 bases in between. CDR3 length: 16 amino acids. The CDR3 spells CASRASLDVDKNIQYF. In DNA form, the CDR3 reads TGTGCCAGCAGGGCATCCCTGGACGTAGACAAAAACATTCAGTACTTC.

This clonotype showed up many times. This chain uses TRBV5-1 with TRBJ2-1; 8 nucleotides match TRBD2. This CDR3 spans 14 amino acids. From germline, CDR1 is SGHRS and CDR2 YFSETQ. V gave up 7 bases and J gave up 4 bases; unmatched junction bases: 7. CDR3: CASAAGGGYNEQFF. The CDR3 region has the DNA TGCGCCAGCGCGGCGGGGGGCGGTTACAATGAGCAGTTCTTC.

This clonotype occurred a few times. This chain uses TRBV11-1 with TRBJ1-2; 8 nucleotides line up with TRBD1. The CDR3 has 14 residues. V dropped 3 bases and J dropped 6; count of bases not matched to a gene: 6. The germline V gene encodes CDR1 SGHAT and CDR2 FQDESV (reference sequence). The CDR3 protein is CASSLDREENGYTF. Written as DNA, the CDR3 is TGTGCCAGCAGCTTGGACAGGGAGGAGAATGGCTACACCTTC.

This clonotype was detected many times. The chain recombines TRBV9 with TRBJ2-3; 7 nucleotides agree with TRBD1. Germline CDR1 and CDR2: SGDLS and YYNGEE. CDR3 length: 17 residues. The V segment lost 4 bases and the J segment 3 bases; nucleotides outside the gene matches: 14. The CDR3 reads CASSNLLVGGATDTQYF. The CDR3 DNA reads TGTGCCAGCAGCAATCTCTTGGTAGGGGGCGCGACAGATACGCAGTATTTT.

There are many counts of this clonotype. CDR3 protein: CAISGKEKQYF. The CDR3 bases are TGTGCCATCAGTGGAAAGGAGAAGCAGTACTTC. The V call is TRBV10-3, the J call TRBJ2-7; D gene unclear. Germline assignment: CDR1 ENHRY and CDR2 SYGVKD. V lost 4 bases, J lost 8 bases, and 9 bases lay in between. The CDR3 extends over 11 amino acids.

This clonotype was observed many times. The genes are TRBV11-3 and TRBJ1-1, with D unresolved. V lost 1 base and J 6 bases, leaving 21 bases between the germline ends. Germline CDR1 is SGHNT and CDR2 is YENEEA. The CDR3 consists of 17 residues. This CDR3 reads CASSLGPVAGRFAEAFF. CDR3 sequence (DNA): TGTGCCAGCAGCTTAGGTCCGGTCGCGGGGAGGTTCGCTGAAGCTTTCTTT.

This clonotype has at least ten counts. The V gene is TRBV5-6, the J gene TRBJ1-6, with D perhaps TRBD1 (6 bases). Trimming took off 6 bases at V and 8 bases at J, with 18 bases between the two ends. Germline V gene data show CDR1 as SGHDT and CDR2 as YYEEEE. The CDR3 is made up of 15 amino acids. CDR3 sequence (DNA): TGTGCCAGCACCGTTCTTAGGAGGGGGGATTCACCCCTCCACTTT. Protein: CASTVLRRGDSPLHF.

This clonotype has ten or more counts. This chain links TRBV5-1 with TRBJ2-2; D is possibly TRBD2 (6 bases). V was shortened by 7 bases and J by 1 base, with 11 bases between the two germline ends. The V gene's germline CDR1 is SGHRS and CDR2 YFSETQ. The CDR3 covers 14 residues. Here the CDR3 DNA reads TGCGCCAGCCGGGACTTGGGGAACACCGGGGAGCTGTTTTTT. As protein: CASRDLGNTGELFF.

The chain uses TRBV15 and TRBJ2-3; tentative D call: TRBD2 (6 bases). The CDR3 consists of 17 residues. Between the trimmed V and J ends, which lost 1 base and 2 bases, there was a span of 16 bases. Germline values: CDR1 LNHNV, CDR2 YYDKDF (reference sequence). CDR3 region: CATSRAPSLAYTDTQYF. The CDR3 DNA reads as TGTGCCACCAGCAGAGCCCCCTCACTAGCTTACACAGATACGCAGTATTTT.

This clonotype was seen ten or more times. The chain carries TRBV9 and TRBJ2-1; 9 nucleotides agree with TRBD2. V lost 0 bases, J lost 8 bases, and 3 bases stayed unmatched. There are 14 residues in the CDR3. CDR1 is SGDLS and CDR2 is YYNGEE in the germline V gene. The CDR3 here is CASSVVPSGDEQFF. In nucleotides, the CDR3 is TGTGCCAGCAGCGTAGTCCCTAGCGGGGATGAGCAGTTCTTC.

This clonotype was seen many times. V is TRBV27 and J is TRBJ2-7; 12 nucleotides agree with TRBD2. CDR3 length: 17 residues. Germline V gene sequence: CDR1 MNHEY, CDR2 SMNVEV (reference sequence). This CDR3 is CVQLALAGGKSSYEQYF. In DNA form, the CDR3 reads TGTGTTCAGCTTGCCCTAGCGGGAGGGAAGAGCTCCTACGAGCAGTACTTC.

This clonotype has ten or more counts. This chain connects TRBV6-1 to TRBJ2-3, with D hard to call. CDR1 and CDR2 from the germline V gene are MNHNS and SASEGT. CDR3 length: 13 amino acids. The V and J ends lost 6 bases and 2 bases respectively, with 9 bases between them. The CDR3 sequence is CASSKELTDTQYF. In DNA form, the CDR3 reads TGTGCCAGCAGCAAGGAGCTCACAGATACGCAGTATTTT.

This clonotype showed up many times. This chain joins TRBV15 and TRBJ2-7, with TRBD2 identical over 9 bases. The CDR3 sequence is 16 residues long. Germline V gives CDR1 LNHNV, CDR2 YYDKDF (reference sequence). Trimming removed 1 base from V and 4 bases from J; junction bases left unmatched: 8. The CDR3 DNA sequence: TGTGCCACCAGCAGAGCCCCCGGGACTAGCAGGTACGAGCAGTACTTC. Translating it yields CATSRAPGTSRYEQYF.

This clonotype was seen many times. V gene TRBV20-1 combines with J gene TRBJ2-3; D is ambiguous. The V and J ends lost 2 bases and 2 bases respectively, with 8 bases between them. The CDR3 covers 13 residues. In germline, CDR1 is DFQATT, CDR2 SNEGSKA (reference sequence). In DNA, the CDR3 is TGCAGTGCTAGACCCTCAGCCACAGATACGCAGTATTTT. Translated, it gives CSARPSATDTQYF.

This clonotype showed up many times. The chain recombines TRBV12-3 or TRBV12-4 with TRBJ2-4, with D possibly being TRBD1 (6 bases). This CDR3 is 14 amino acids long. Trimming removed 3 bases at V and 2 bases at J, with 8 bases between. The CDR3 reads CASSFGGSKNIQYF. The DNA of the CDR3 is TGTGCCAGCAGTTTTGGGGGCTCCAAAAACATTCAGTACTTC.